This TCR beta chain is drawn from a study of T-cell reconstitution after alpha-beta-depleted transplantation in children. The study's findings and limits: Surviving recipient cells, namely T cells and thymic progenitors, were the source of high day-60 TCRbeta diversity in some patients. Several hundred rapidly expanded clones from non-depleted graft cells reportedly supplied alpha-beta T cells about two months post-transplant. T-cell numbers and diversity, one year after transplant, stemmed largely from T cells that were newly produced.

Unique molecular identifiers were incorporated into the prepared TCRbeta library. From the PCR reads, TCRdb called clonotypes with MiXCR, one entry per CDR3 protein. This sample has 670,000 or so distinct CDR3 sequences, with around 12% found just once. This clonotype was observed a few times. What it binds is unknown. Trimming cost V 1 base and J 0 bases, with 10 bases left between them. Germline CDR1 reads LGHNA; CDR2 reads YNFKEQ. The CDR3 sequence is 15 residues long. The receptor comes from a girl aged 2-9 years with congenital amegakaryocytic thrombocytopenia, due to receive a stem cell transplant. The chain uses TRBV4-2 and TRBJ2-7; D is ambiguous. This specimen consisted of PBMCs, obtained before TCRalphabeta/CD19-depleted stem cell transplant. The CDR3, as DNA: TGTGCCAGCAGCCAAGTGGGTGGGGACTCCTACGAGCAGTACTTC. It encodes CASSQVGGDSYEQYF.